The clone carrying this TCR beta chain appeared a few times. No antigen is known for it. The data originate from a study of T-cell memory formation after mild COVID-19. MiXCR was run by TCRdb on the 5' RACE reads, yielding one entry per CDR3 protein. The table lists fewer than 650,000 distinct CDR3 sequences, 15% to 20% of them singletons. General study results and limits: The pre-infection memory compartment contained some responding clones, suggesting cross-reactive memory joined. Contracting clones localized mainly to CM and EM when CD4+ and mainly to EMRA when CD8+.

Germline V lookup: CDR1 SQVTM, CDR2 ANQGSEA. The V end lost 2 bases, the J end lost 4 bases, and 14 bases lay between the germline ends. There are 14 residues in the CDR3. The sequencing input was PBMCs or a T cell subset sorted from them (not recorded which). The genes are TRBV29-1 and TRBJ1-1; no clear D gene. This sequence originates from an adult woman who had mild COVID-19 (a few samples of this study predate the infection). Cell type and time point are not known. The CDR3 nucleotides are TGCAGCGTTGAACGAGTGGATTTGGGCACTGAAGCTTTCTTT. It is translated as CSVERVDLGTEAFF.